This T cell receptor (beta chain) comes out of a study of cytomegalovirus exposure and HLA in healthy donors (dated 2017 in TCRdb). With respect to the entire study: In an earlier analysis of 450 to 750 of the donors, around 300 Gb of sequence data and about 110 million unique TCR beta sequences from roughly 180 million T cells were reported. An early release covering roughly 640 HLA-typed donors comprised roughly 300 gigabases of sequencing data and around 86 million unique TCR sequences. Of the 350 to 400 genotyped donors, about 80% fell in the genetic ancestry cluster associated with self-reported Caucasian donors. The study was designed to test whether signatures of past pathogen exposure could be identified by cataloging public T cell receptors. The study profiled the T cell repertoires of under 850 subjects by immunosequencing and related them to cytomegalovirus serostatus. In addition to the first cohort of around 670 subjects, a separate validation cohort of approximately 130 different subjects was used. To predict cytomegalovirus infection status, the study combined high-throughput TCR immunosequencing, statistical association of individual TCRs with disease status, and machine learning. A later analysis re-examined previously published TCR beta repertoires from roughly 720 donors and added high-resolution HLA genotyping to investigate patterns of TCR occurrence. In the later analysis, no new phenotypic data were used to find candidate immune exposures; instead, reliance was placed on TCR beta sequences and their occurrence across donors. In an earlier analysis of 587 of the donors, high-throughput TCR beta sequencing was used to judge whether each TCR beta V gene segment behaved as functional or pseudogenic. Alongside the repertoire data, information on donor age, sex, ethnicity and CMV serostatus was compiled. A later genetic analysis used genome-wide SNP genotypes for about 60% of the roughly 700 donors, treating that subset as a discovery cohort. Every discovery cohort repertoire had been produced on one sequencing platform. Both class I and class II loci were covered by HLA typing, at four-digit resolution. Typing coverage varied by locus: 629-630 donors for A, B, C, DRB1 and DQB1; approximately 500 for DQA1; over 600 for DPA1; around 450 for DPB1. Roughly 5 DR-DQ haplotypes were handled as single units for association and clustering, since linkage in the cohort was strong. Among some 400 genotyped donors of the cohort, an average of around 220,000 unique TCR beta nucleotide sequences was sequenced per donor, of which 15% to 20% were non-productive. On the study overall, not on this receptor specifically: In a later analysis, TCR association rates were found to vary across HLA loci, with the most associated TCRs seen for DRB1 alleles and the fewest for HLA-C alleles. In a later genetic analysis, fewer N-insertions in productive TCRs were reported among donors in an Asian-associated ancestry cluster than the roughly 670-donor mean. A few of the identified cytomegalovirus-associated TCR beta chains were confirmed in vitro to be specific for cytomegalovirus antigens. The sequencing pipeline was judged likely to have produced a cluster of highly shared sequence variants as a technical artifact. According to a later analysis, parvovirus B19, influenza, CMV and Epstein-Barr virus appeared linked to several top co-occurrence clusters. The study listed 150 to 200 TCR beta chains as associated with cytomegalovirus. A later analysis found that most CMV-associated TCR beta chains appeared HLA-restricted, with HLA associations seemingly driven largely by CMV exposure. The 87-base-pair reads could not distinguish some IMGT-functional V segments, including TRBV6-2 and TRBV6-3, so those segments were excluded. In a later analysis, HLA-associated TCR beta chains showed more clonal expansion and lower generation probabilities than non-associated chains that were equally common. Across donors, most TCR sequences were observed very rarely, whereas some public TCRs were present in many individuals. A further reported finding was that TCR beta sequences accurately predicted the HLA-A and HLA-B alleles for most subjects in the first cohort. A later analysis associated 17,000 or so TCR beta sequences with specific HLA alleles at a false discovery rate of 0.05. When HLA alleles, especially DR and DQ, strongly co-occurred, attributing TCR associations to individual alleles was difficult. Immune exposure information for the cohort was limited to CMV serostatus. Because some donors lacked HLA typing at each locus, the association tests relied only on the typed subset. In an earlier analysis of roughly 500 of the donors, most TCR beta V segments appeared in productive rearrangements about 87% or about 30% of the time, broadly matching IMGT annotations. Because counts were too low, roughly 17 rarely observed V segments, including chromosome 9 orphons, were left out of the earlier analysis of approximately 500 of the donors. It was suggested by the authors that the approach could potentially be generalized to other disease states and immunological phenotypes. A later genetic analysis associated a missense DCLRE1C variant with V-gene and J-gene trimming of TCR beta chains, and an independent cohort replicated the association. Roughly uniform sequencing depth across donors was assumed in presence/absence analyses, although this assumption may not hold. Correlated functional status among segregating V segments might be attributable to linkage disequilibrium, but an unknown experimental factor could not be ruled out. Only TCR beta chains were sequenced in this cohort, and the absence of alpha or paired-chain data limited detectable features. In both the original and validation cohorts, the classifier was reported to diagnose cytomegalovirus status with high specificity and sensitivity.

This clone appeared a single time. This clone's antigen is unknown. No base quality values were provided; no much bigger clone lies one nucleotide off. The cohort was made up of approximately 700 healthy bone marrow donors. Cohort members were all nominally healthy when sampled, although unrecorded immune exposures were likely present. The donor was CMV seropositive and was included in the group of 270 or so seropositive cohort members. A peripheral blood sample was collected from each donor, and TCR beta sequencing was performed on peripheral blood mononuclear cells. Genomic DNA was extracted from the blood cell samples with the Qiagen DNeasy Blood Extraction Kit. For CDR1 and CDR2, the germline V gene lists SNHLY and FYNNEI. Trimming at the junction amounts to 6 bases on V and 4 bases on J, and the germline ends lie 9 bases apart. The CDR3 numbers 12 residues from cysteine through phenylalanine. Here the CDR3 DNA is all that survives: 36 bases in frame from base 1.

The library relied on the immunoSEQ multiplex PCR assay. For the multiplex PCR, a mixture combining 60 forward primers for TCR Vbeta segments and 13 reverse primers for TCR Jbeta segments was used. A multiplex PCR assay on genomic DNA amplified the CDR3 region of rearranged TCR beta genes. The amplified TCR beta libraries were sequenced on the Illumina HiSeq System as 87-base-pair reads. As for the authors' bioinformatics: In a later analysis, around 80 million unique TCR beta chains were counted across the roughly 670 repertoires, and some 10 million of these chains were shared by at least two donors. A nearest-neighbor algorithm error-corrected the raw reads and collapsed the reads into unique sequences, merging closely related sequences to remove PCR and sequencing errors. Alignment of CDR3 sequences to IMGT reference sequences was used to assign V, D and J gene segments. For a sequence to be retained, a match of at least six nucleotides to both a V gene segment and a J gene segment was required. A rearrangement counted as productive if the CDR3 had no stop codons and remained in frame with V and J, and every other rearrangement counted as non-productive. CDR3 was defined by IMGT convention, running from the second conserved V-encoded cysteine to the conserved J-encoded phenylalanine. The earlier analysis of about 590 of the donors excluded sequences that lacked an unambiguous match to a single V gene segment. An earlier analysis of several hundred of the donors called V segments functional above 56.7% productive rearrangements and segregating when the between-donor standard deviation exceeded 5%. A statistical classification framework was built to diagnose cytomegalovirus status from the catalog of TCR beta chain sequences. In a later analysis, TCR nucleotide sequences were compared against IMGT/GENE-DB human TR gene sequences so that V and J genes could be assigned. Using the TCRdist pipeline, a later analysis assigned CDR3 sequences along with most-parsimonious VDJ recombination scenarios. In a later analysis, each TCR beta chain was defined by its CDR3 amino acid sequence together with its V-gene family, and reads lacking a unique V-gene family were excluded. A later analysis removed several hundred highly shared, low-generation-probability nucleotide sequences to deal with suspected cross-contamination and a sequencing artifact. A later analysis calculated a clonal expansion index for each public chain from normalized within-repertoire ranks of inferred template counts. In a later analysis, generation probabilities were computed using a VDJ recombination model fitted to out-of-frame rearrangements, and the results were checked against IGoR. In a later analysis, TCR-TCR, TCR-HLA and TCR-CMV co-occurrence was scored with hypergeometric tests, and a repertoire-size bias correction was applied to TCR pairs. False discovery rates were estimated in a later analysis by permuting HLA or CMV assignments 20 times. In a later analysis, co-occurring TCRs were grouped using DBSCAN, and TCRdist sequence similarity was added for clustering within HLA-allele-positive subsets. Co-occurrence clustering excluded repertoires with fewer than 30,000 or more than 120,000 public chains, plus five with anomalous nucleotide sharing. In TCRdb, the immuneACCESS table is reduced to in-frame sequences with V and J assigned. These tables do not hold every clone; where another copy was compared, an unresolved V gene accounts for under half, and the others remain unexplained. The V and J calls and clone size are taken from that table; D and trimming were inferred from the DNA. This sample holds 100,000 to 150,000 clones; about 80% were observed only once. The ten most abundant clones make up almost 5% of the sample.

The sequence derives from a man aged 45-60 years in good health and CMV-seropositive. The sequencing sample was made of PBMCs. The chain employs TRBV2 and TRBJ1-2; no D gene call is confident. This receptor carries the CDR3 CASSLEGYGYTF. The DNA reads TGTGCCAGCAGCCTTGAGGGCTATGGCTACACCTTC.